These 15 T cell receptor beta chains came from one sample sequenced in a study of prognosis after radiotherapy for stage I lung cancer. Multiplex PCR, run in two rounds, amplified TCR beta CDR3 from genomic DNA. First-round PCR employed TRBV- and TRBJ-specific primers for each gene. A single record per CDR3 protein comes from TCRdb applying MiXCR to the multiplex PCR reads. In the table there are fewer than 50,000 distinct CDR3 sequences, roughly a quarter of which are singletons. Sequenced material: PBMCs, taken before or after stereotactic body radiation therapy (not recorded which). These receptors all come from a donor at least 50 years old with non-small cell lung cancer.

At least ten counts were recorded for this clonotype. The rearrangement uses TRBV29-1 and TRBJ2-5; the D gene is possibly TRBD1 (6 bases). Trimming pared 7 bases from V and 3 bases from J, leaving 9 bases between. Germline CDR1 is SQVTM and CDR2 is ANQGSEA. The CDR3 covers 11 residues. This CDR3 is CSAGQKETQYF. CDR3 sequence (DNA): TGCAGCGCCGGACAGAAAGAGACCCAGTACTTC.

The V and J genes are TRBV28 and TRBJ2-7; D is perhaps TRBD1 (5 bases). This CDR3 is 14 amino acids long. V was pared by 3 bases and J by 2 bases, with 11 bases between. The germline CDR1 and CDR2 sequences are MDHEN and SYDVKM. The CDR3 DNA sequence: TGTGCCAGCAGTTTGCAAGGGGAAGCCTACGAGCAGTACTTC. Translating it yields CASSLQGEAYEQYF.

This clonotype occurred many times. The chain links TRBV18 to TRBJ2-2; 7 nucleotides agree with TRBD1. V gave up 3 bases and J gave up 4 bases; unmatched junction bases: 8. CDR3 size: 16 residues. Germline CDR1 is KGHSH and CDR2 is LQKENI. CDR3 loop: CASSPLKGAGTGELFF. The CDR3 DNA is TGTGCCAGCTCACCTCTGAAGGGGGCCGGCACCGGGGAGCTGTTTTTT.

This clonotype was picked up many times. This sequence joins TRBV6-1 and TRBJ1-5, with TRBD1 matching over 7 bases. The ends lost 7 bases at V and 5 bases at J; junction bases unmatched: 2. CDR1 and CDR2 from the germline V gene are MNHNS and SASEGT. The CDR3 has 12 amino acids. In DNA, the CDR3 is TGTGCCAGCAAGGGGGCCGATCAGCCCCAGCATTTT. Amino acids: CASKGADQPQHF.

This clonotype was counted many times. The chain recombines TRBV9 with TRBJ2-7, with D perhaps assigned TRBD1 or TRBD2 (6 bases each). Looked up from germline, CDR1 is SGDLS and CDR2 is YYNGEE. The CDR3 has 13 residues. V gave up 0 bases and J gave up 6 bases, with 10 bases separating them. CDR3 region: CASSVAGAGEQYF. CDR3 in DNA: TGTGCCAGCAGCGTAGCGGGGGCGGGCGAGCAGTACTTC.

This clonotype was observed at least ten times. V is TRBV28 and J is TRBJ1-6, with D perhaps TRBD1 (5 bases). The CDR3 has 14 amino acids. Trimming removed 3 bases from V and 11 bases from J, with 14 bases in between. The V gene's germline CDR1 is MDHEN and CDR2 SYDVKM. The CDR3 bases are TGTGCCAGCAGTTTGAGGGGTACGGGACCACCCCTCCACTTT. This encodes CASSLRGTGPPLHF.

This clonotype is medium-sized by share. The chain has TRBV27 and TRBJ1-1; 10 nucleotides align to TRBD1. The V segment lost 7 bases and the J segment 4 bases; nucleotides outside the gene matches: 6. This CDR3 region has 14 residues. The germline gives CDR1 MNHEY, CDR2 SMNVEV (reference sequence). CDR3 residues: CASNRQGAVTEAFF. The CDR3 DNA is TGTGCCAGCAACCGACAGGGGGCTGTCACTGAAGCTTTCTTT.

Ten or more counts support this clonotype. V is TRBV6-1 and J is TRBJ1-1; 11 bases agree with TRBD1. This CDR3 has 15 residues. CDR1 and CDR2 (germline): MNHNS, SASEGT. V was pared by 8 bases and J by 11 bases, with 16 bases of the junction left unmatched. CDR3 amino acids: CASLRSGTGGGRAFF. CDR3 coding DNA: TGTGCCAGCCTTCGATCAGGGACAGGGGGTGGACGGGCTTTCTTT.

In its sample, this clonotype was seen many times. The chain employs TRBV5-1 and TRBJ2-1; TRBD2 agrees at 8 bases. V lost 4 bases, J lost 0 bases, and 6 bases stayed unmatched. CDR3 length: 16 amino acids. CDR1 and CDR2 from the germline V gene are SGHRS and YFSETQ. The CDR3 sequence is CASSSRGGSSYNEQFF. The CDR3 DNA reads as TGCGCCAGCAGCAGCCGCGGGGGGAGCTCCTACAATGAGCAGTTCTTC. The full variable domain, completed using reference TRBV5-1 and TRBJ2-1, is KAGVTQTPRYLIKTRGQQVTLSCSPISGHRSVSWYQQTPGQGLQFLFEYFSETQRNKGNFPGRFSGRQFSNSRSEMNVSTLELGDSALYLCASSSRGGSSYNEQFFGPGTRLTVL.

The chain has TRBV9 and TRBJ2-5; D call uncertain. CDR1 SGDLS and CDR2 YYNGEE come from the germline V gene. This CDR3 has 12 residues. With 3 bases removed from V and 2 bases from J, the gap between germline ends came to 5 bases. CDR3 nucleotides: TGTGCCAGCAGCGCACATCAAGAGACCCAGTACTTC. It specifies CASSAHQETQYF.

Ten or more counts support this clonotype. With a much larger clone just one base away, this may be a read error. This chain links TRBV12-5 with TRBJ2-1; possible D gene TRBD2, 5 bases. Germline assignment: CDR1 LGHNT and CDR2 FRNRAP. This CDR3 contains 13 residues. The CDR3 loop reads CASGLVPSGERFF. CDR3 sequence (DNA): TGTGCTAGTGGTTTGGTACCCAGCGGAGAGCGGTTCTTC.

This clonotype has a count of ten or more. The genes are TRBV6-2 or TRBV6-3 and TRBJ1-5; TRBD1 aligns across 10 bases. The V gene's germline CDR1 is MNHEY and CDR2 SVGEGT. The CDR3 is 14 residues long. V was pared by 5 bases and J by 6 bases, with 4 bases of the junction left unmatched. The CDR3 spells CASSPTGGSQPQHF. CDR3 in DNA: TGTGCCAGCAGTCCGACAGGGGGCTCTCAGCCCCAGCATTTT.

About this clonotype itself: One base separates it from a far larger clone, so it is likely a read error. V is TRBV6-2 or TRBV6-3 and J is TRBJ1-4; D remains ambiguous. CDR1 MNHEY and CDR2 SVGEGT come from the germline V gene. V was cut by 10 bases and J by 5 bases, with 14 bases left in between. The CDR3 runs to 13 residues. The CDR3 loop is CATRLGSNEKLFF. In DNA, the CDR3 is TGTGCCACTCGCCTGGGGTCGAATGAAAAACTGTTTTTT.

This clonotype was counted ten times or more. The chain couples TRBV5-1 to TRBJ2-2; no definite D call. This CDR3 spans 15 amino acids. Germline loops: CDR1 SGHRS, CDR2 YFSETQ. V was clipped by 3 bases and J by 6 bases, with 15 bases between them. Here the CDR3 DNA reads TGCGCCAGCAGCTCTGATTCACAGAGCCCCGGGGAGCTGTTTTTT. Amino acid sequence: CASSSDSQSPGELFF.

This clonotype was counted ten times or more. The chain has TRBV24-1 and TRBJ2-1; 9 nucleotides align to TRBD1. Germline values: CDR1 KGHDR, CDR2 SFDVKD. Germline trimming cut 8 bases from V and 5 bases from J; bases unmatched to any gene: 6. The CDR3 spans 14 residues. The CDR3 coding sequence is TGTGCCACCAAGGGGACAGGGATCGACAATGAGCAGTTCTTC. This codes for CATKGTGIDNEQFF.